This paragraph covers one TCR beta chain sequence. What it recognizes is unknown. In the PCR, 60 Vbeta and 13 Jbeta primers were used. Libraries were prepared by immunoSEQ multiplex PCR; TCRdb keeps only in-frame clonotypes and omits some of them. The data hold about 200,000 clones, with around 87% observed a single time. Trimming removed 4 bases from V and 4 bases from J; junction bases left unmatched: 11. The CDR3 spans 16 residues. CDR1 and CDR2 from the germline V gene are MNHEY and SVGAGI. This sample was taken from a study of cytomegalovirus exposure and HLA in healthy donors. Overall study results and limits: In a later analysis, an Asian-associated ancestry cluster reportedly showed fewer N-insertions than the 666-donor mean. A few of the chains that were CMV-associated were confirmed in vitro to be specific for CMV antigens. When presence/absence was analysed, sequencing depth was taken to be roughly uniform across donors.

The source is a young man in good health and CMV-seronegative. The specimen was PBMCs. V usage is TRBV6-5 and J usage is TRBJ2-7; 9 bases are a match to TRBD2. The CDR3 DNA follows: TGTGCCAGCAGTTCCCGATCCTGGACTAGCGCTTACGAGCAGTACTTC. Translating gives CASSSRSWTSAYEQYF.